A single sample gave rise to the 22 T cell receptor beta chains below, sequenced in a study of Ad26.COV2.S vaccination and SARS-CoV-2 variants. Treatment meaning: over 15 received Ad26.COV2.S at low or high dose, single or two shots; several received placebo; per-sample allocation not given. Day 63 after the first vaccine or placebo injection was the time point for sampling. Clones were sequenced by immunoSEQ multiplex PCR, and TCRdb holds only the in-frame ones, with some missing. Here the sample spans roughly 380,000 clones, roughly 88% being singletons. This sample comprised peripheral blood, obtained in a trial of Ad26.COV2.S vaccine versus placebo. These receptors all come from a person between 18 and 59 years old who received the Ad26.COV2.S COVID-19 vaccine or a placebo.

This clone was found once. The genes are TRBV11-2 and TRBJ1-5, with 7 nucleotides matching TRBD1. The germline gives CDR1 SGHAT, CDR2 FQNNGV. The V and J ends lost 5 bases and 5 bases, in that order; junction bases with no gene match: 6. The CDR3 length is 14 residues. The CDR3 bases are TGTGCCAGCAGCCCAGGACAGGTCTATCAGCCCCAGCATTTT. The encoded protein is CASSPGQVYQPQHF.

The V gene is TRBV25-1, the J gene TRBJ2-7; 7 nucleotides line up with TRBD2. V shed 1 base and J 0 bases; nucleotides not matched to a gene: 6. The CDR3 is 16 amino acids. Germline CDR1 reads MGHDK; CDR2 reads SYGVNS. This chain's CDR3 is CASSELGGSLSYEQYF. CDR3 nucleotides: TGTGCCAGCAGTGAATTGGGAGGGAGCCTCTCCTACGAGCAGTACTTC.

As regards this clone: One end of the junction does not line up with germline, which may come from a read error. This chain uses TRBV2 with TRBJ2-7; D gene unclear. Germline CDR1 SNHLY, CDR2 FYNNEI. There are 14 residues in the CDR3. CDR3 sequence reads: CASSEPSWSFEQYF. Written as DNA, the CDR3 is TGTGCCAGCAGTGAACCTTCTTGGTCCTTCGAGCAGTACTTC.

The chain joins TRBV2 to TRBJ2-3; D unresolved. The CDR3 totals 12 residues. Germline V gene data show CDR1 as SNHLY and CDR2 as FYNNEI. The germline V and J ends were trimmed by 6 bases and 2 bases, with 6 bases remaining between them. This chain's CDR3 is CASSADTDTQYF. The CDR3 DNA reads TGTGCCAGCAGCGCCGACACAGATACGCAGTATTTT.

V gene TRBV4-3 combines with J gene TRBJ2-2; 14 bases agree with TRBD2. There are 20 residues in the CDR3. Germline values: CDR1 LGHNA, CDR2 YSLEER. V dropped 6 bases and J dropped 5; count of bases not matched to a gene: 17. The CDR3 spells CASSRRLAGGPVAGTGELFF. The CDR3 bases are TGCGCCAGCAGTCGGAGACTAGCGGGGGGGCCGGTCGCCGGGACCGGGGAGCTGTTTTTT.

DNA of the CDR3: TGTGCCAGCAGCCAATCTGGACCTTTAGAGCAGTTCTTC. This sequence encodes CASSQSGPLEQFF. V gene TRBV7-9 combines with J gene TRBJ2-1; D is undetermined. The CDR3 is 13 residues long. The germline V gene has CDR1 SEHNR and CDR2 FQNEAQ (reference sequence). V was shortened by 5 bases and J by 10 bases, with 15 bases between the two germline ends.

The CDR3 spells CASSYVGRTGELFF. The CDR3 bases are TGTGCCAGCAGTTACGTCGGGAGGACCGGGGAGCTGTTTTTT. This chain joins TRBV6-6 and TRBJ2-2, with 7 bases lining up with TRBD2. CDR1 and CDR2 (germline): MNHNY, SVGAGI (reference sequence). The CDR3 has 14 amino acids. V shed 2 bases and J 5 bases; nucleotides not matched to a gene: 2.

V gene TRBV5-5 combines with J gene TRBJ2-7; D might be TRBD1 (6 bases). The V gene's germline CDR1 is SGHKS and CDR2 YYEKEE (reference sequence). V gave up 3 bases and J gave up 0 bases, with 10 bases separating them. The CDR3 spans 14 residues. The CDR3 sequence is CASSWTDSSYEQYF. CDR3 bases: TGTGCCAGCAGCTGGACGGACAGCTCCTACGAGCAGTACTTC.

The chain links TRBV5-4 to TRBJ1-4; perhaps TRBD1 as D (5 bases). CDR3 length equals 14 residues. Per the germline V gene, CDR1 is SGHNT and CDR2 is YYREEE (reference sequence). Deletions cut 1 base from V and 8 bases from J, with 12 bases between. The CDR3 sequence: CASSLIGQEEKLFF. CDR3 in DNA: TGTGCCAGCAGCTTGATTGGACAAGAGGAAAAACTGTTTTTT.

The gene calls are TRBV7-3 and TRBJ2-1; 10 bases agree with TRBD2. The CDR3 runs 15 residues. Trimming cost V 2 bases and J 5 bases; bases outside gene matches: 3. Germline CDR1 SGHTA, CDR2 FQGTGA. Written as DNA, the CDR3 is TGTGCCAGCAGCTTAGGCCTAGCGGGGGACAATGAGCAGTTCTTC. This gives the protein CASSLGLAGDNEQFF.

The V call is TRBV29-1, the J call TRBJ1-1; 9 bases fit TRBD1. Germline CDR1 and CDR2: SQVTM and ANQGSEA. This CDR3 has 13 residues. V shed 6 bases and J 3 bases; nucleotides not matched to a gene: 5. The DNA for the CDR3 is TGCAGCGTCGCCACAGGGGGCTACACTGAAGCTTTCTTT. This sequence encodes CSVATGGYTEAFF.

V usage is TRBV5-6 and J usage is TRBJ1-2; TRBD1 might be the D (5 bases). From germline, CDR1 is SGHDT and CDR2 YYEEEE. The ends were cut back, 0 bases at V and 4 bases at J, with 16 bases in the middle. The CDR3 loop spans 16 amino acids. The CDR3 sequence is CASSLAAPGVGYGYTF. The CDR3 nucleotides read TGTGCCAGCAGCTTGGCCGCACCGGGGGTCGGCTATGGCTACACCTTC. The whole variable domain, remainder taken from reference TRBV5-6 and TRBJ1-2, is DAGVTQSPTHLIKTRGQQVTLRCSPKSGHDTVSWYQQALGQGPQFIFQYYEEEERQRGNFPDRFSGHQFPNYSSELNVNALLLGDSALYLCASSLAAPGVGYGYTFGSGTRLTVV.

CDR3 residues: CASSYSLQGGTEAFF. CDR3 sequence (DNA): TGTGCCAGCAGTTACTCATTACAGGGAGGCACTGAAGCTTTCTTT. J is TRBJ1-1 and V is TRBV6-5, with D tentatively TRBD1 (6 bases). The CDR3 has 15 amino acids. The germline CDR1 and CDR2 sequences are MNHEY and SVGAGI. V lost 0 bases and J lost 4, with 12 bases in between.

CDR3 sequence reads: CATLDTRNQPQHF. The CDR3 coding sequence is TGTGCCACCTTGGACACTAGGAATCAGCCCCAGCATTTT. The chain joins TRBV28 to TRBJ1-5; tentative D call: TRBD1 (5 bases). This CDR3 spans 13 amino acids. The germline V gene encodes CDR1 MDHEN and CDR2 SYDVKM. The ends were cut back, 10 bases at V and 4 bases at J, with 14 bases in the middle.

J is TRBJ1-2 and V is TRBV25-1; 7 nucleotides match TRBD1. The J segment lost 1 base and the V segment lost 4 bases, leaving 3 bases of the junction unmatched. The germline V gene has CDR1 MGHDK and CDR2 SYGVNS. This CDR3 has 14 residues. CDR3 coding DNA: TGTGCCAGCAGTGGGACAGGCGTTAACTATGGCTACACCTTC. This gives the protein CASSGTGVNYGYTF.

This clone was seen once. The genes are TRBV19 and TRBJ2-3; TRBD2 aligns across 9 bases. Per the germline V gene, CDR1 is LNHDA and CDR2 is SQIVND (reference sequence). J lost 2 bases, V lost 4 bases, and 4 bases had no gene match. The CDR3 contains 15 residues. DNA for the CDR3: TGTGCCAGTAGTACCTTAGCGGGGGTCACAGATACGCAGTATTTT. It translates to CASSTLAGVTDTQYF.

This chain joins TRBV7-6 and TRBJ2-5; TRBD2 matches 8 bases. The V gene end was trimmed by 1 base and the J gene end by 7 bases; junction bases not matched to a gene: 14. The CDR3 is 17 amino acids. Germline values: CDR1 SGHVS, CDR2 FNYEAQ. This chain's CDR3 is CASSLGSGDGPRGTQYF. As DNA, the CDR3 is TGTGCCAGCAGCTTAGGTAGCGGGGACGGACCTAGGGGGACCCAGTACTTC.

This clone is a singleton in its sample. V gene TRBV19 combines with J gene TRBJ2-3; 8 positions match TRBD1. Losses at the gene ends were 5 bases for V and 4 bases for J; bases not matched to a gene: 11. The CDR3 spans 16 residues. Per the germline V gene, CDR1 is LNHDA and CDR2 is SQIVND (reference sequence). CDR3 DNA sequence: TGTGCCAGTAGTCCCGGTTGGCAGGGGGCTTCAGATACGCAGTATTTT. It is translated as CASSPGWQGASDTQYF.

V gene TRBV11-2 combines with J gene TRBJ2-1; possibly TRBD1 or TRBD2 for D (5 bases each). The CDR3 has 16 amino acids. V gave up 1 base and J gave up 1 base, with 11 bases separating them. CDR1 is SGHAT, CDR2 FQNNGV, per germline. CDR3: CASSLGDRRSYNEQFF. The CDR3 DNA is TGTGCCAGCAGCTTAGGGGACCGCCGATCCTACAATGAGCAGTTCTTC. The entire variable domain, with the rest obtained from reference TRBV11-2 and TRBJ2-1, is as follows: EAGVAQSPRYKIIEKRQSVAFWCNPISGHATLYWYQQILGQGPKLLIQFQNNGVVDDSQLPKDRFSAERLKGVDSTLKIQPAKLEDSAVYLCASSLGDRRSYNEQFFGPGTRLTVL.

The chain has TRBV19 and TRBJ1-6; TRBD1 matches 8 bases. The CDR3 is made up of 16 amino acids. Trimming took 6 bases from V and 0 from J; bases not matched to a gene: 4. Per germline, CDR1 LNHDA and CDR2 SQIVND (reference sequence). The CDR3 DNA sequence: TGTGCCAGTAGGCGGACAGGGAGCTCCTATAATTCACCCCTCCACTTT. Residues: CASRRTGSSYNSPLHF.

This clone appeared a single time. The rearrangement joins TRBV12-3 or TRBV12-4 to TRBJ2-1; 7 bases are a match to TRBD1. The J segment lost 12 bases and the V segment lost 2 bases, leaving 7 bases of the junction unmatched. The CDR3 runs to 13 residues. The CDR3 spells CASSLWQTGWQFF. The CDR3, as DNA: TGTGCCAGCAGTTTATGGCAGACAGGGTGGCAGTTCTTC.

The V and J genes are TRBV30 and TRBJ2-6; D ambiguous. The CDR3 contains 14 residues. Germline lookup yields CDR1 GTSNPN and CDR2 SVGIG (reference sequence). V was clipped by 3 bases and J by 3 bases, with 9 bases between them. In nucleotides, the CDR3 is TGTGCCTGGAGATCGGATTTTGGGGCCAACGTCCTGACTTTC. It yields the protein CAWRSDFGANVLTF.